The T cell receptor (beta chain) under discussion was sequenced for a study of identical twins. Findings and caveats of the study: For out-of-frame beta sequences, excess twin sharing was weaker.

The authors used template switching to add a universal primer site and gave cDNA unique molecular identifiers. TCRdb ran MiXCR on the 5' RACE reads and lists one entry per CDR3 protein. The sample yields under 450,000 distinct CDR3 sequences, about a fifth seen once. Concerning this clonotype itself: Antigen specificity is unknown.

CDR3 length: 13 residues. CDR1 is MNHNS and CDR2 is SASEGT in the germline V gene. The germline V and J ends were trimmed by 6 bases and 7 bases, with 16 bases remaining between them. The sample taken for sequencing was naive T cells sorted from blood. This clonotype originated in a man aged 50-60 years in good health. The V and J genes are TRBV6-1 and TRBJ2-7; D gene ambiguous. CDR3 sequence (DNA): TGTGCCAGCAGCGATTACTGGGGTGGAGAGCAGTACTTC. It specifies CASSDYWGGEQYF.